This TCR beta chain was sequenced for a study of HIV-infected children after antiretroviral therapy interruption. Study overall: Weeks 0, 12, interruption end (24 or 48), and about 3 years post-study gave interruption-arm samples. In continuous treatment, analyzed samples were from weeks 0, 48 and 150.

General observations from the study: Naive CD4+ CDR3 sharing between time points fell after interruption began.

V dropped 2 bases and J dropped 0; count of bases not matched to a gene: 11. The CDR3 runs 19 residues. CDR1 is SGHAT, CDR2 FQDESV, per germline (reference sequence). A 3' RACE protocol on RNA, with unique molecular identifiers, produced the TCR library. TCRdb ran MiXCR on the 3' RACE reads and lists one entry per CDR3 protein. The repertoire consists of more than 85,000 distinct CDR3 sequences, with roughly 6.4% occurring once and the leading ten covering around 1.1%. Treatment here: PENTA 11 planned treatment interruption arm or continuous ART arm. At least 24 weeks of at least three-drug ART, in children 2 to 15 years. This clonotype occurred a few times. No antigen is known for it.

The chain has TRBV11-1 and TRBJ1-3, with 9 bases lining up with TRBD1. The specimen was CD45RA+ CD4+ T cells from PBMCs, pooled from several time points, collected from a donor given antiretroviral therapy, either interrupted or continuous. Noted subset: naive CD4+ CD45RA+ CD45RO- T cells. This receptor was taken from a pool of human donors with HIV. The CDR3 DNA follows: TGTGCCAGCAGCTTACACTCCGGGACAGGGTCATACTCTGGAAACACCATATATTTT. As protein: CASSLHSGTGSYSGNTIYF. Together with reference TRBV11-1 and TRBJ1-3, the CDR3 gives the full variable domain: EAEVAQSPRYKITEKSQAVAFWCDPISGHATLYWYRQILGQGPELLVQFQDESVVDDSQLPKDRFSAERLKGVDSTLKIQPAELGDSAMYLCASSLHSGTGSYSGNTIYFGEGSWLTVV.